One TCR beta chain is described in this entry. The data belong to a study of blood T cell repertoires in COVID-19. TCRdb's copy holds only in-frame clones and misses some; the assay was immunoSEQ multiplex PCR. Here the sample spans approximately 350,000 clones, roughly 87% being singletons. The specimen sequenced was PBMCs or T cells enriched from blood (not recorded which). The sequence was collected from a woman in her 30s who had recovered from COVID-19.

CDR3 coding DNA: TGTGCCAGCAGTTTATGGTCCGGGGTACAGCATCAGCCCCAGCATTTT. Amino acid sequence: CASSLWSGVQHQPQHF. This chain links TRBV28 with TRBJ1-5; D uncertain. CDR1 and CDR2 from the germline V gene are MDHEN and SYDVKM. The CDR3 loop spans 16 amino acids. V was trimmed by 0 bases and J by 5 bases, leaving 14 bases between them. Drawing the rest from reference TRBV28 and TRBJ1-5, the complete variable domain is DVKVTQSSRYLVKRTGEKVFLECVQDMDHENMFWYRQDPGLGLRLIYFSYDVKMKEKGDIPEGYSVSREKKERFSLILESASTNQTSMYLCASSLWSGVQHQPQHFGDGTRLSIL.